The 17 T cell receptor beta chains reported below all come from one sample, sequenced in a study of identifying expanded T cells in peripheral blood. Sequencing was performed with immunoSEQ multiplex PCR; in TCRdb, only in-frame clones are kept and a portion is missing. The repertoire has around 90,000 clones, around 88% of them found once; the top ten carry roughly 4%. Sample: blood. These receptors were taken from a person aged 18 to 75 in good health.

CDR3 sequence: CASSLGSSEKLFF. In nucleotides, the CDR3 is TGTGCCAGCAGCTTAGGGTCCAGTGAAAAACTGTTTTTT. This chain uses TRBV7-9 with TRBJ1-4; D ambiguous. Trimming removed 1 base at V and 7 bases at J, with 7 bases between. Germline lookup yields CDR1 SEHNR and CDR2 FQNEAQ (reference sequence). The CDR3 covers 13 residues.

The chain recombines TRBV4-1 with TRBJ2-2; D is perhaps TRBD2 (5 bases). This CDR3 is 15 amino acids long. Germline-derived CDR1 and CDR2 are MGHRA and YSYEKL. V gave up 0 bases and J gave up 8 bases, with 13 bases separating them. CDR3 in DNA: TGCGCCAGCAGCCAAGATCTAGGGAGAGCTGGGGAGCTGTTTTTT. Residues: CASSQDLGRAGELFF.

CDR3 nucleotide sequence: TGTGCCAGCAGTCGAGGAGGACAGGGGGCCTACGAGCAGTACTTC. It specifies CASSRGGQGAYEQYF. The chain combines TRBV28 with TRBJ2-7; 10 bases map to TRBD1. Germline values: CDR1 MDHEN, CDR2 SYDVKM. The CDR3 totals 15 residues. V trimming: 5 bases; J trimming: 2 bases; junction bases outside the gene matches: 6.

The chain joins TRBV11-2 to TRBJ2-7, with a tentative D call TRBD1 (5 bases). The ends were cut back, 1 base at V and 2 bases at J, with 9 bases in the middle. Germline values: CDR1 SGHAT, CDR2 FQNNGV. The CDR3 totals 14 residues. Here the CDR3 DNA reads TGTGCCAGCAGCTTAGCTGGGGCCACCTACGAGCAGTACTTC. Its protein is CASSLAGATYEQYF.

The V call is TRBV7-2, the J call TRBJ2-5; D remains ambiguous. V lost 1 base and J 1 base, leaving 4 bases between the germline ends. Germline assignment: CDR1 SGHTA and CDR2 FQGNSA. This CDR3 contains 13 residues. Here the CDR3 reads CASSLEPQETQYF. The DNA of the CDR3 is TGTGCCAGCAGCTTAGAACCCCAAGAGACCCAGTACTTC.

The gene calls are TRBV5-1 and TRBJ2-5; no clear D gene. Trimming removed 3 bases from V and 4 bases from J, with 10 bases in between. CDR1 and CDR2 (germline): SGHRS, YFSETQ. The CDR3 runs to 13 residues. In DNA, the CDR3 is TGCGCCAGCAGCTCCCCCACCGGAGAGACCCAGTACTTC. It yields the protein CASSSPTGETQYF.

In its sample, this clone was seen once. The chain's CDR3 is CASTPRGVFGGYTF. The CDR3 region has the DNA TGTGCCAGCACCCCGCGAGGTGTTTTCGGAGGCTACACCTTC. The J gene is TRBJ1-2, the V gene TRBV7-9; D not resolved. The V end lost 7 bases, the J end lost 8 bases, and 20 bases lay between the germline ends. The germline CDR1 and CDR2 sequences are SEHNR and FQNEAQ (reference sequence). The CDR3 sequence is 14 residues long.

This chain connects TRBV15 to TRBJ2-7, with TRBD1 matching 7 bases. V was clipped by 8 bases and J by 6 bases; unmatched bases: 10. The CDR3 length is 13 residues. The germline V gene encodes CDR1 LNHNV and CDR2 YYDKDF (reference sequence). Written as DNA, the CDR3 is TGTGCCACCGAAAGGCAAGGGGGCAGCGAGCAGTACTTC. Its translation is CATERQGGSEQYF.

CDR3 protein: CASSLGLAGAYEQYF. The DNA for the CDR3 is TGTGCCAGCAGCCTCGGACTAGCGGGAGCCTACGAGCAGTACTTC. The chain has TRBV13 and TRBJ2-7; 13 bases map to TRBD2. The CDR3 is 15 residues long. V lost 5 bases to trimming and J lost 2 bases; unmatched junction nucleotides: 3. Germline V lookup: CDR1 PRHDT, CDR2 FYEKMQ (reference sequence).

This sequence joins TRBV30 and TRBJ2-7, with D perhaps matching TRBD1 or TRBD2 (5 bases each). Germline lookup yields CDR1 GTSNPN and CDR2 SVGIG (reference sequence). Trimming took off 4 bases at V and 7 bases at J, with 17 bases between the two ends. CDR3 length: 13 amino acids. CDR3 in DNA: TGTGCCTGGAAGAGCGACAGCCGAGGGGAGCAGTACTTC. Its protein product is CAWKSDSRGEQYF.

The CDR3 loop reads CASSVRDRGYEQYF. The DNA of the CDR3 is TGTGCCAGCAGCGTACGAGACAGGGGCTACGAGCAGTACTTC. This rearrangement joins TRBV9 to TRBJ2-7, with 8 bases aligning to TRBD1. V lost 1 base, J lost 3 bases, and 3 bases stayed unmatched. Germline loops: CDR1 SGDLS, CDR2 YYNGEE. This CDR3 is built from 14 residues.

The rearrangement uses TRBV9 and TRBJ2-1; D remains unclear. The CDR3 is 17 amino acids. With 0 bases removed from V and 0 bases from J, the gap between germline ends came to 13 bases. Germline V gene data show CDR1 as SGDLS and CDR2 as YYNGEE. The CDR3 spells CASSVDALRSSYNEQFF. CDR3 nucleotide sequence: TGTGCCAGCAGCGTAGATGCACTCCGCAGCTCCTACAATGAGCAGTTCTTC.

The chain links TRBV13 to TRBJ2-5; TRBD2 matches at 9 bases. The V gene's germline CDR1 is PRHDT and CDR2 FYEKMQ (reference sequence). The CDR3 covers 14 residues. Unmatched junction bases numbered 5, after V lost 4 bases and J lost 5 bases. CDR3 protein: CASSSGLAVETQYF. The CDR3 DNA sequence: TGTGCCAGCAGCTCGGGACTAGCTGTCGAGACCCAGTACTTC.

The chain has TRBV5-1 and TRBJ2-1; 8 nucleotides line up with TRBD2. CDR3 length: 17 residues. Germline CDR1 and CDR2: SGHRS and YFSETQ. Trimming cost V 1 base and J 4 bases; bases outside gene matches: 10. The CDR3 DNA follows: TGCGCCAGCAGCTTGAGTGCGGGAGGTGGGGGTTACAATGAGCAGTTCTTC. Protein: CASSLSAGGGGYNEQFF. The full variable domain, in which reference TRBV5-1 and TRBJ2-1 provide the parts outside the CDR3, is KAGVTQTPRYLIKTRGQQVTLSCSPISGHRSVSWYQQTPGQGLQFLFEYFSETQRNKGNFPGRFSGRQFSNSRSEMNVSTLELGDSALYLCASSLSAGGGGYNEQFFGPGTRLTVL.

This chain uses TRBV18 with TRBJ1-6, with D tentatively TRBD1 (6 bases). CDR3 length: 15 residues. Looked up from germline, CDR1 is KGHSH and CDR2 is LQKENI. With 2 bases removed from V and 5 bases from J, the gap between germline ends came to 10 bases. The DNA of the CDR3 is TGTGCCAGCTCACCAAAGGGGGGGAATAATTCACCCCTCCACTTT. This encodes CASSPKGGNNSPLHF.

The rearrangement links TRBV2 to TRBJ2-7; 9 bases fit TRBD1. This CDR3 region has 13 residues. The V and J ends lost 5 bases and 5 bases, in that order; junction bases with no gene match: 4. The germline gives CDR1 SNHLY, CDR2 FYNNEI. The CDR3 protein is CASSYRGLNEQYF. In DNA form, the CDR3 reads TGTGCCAGCAGTTACAGGGGGCTGAACGAGCAGTACTTC.

The chain uses TRBV7-3 and TRBJ2-5, with a tentative D call TRBD1 (6 bases). CDR1 and CDR2 from the germline V gene are SGHTA and FQGTGA. The CDR3 length is 13 residues. Deletions cut 5 bases from V and 2 bases from J, with 9 bases between. This CDR3 reads CASSQGSQETQYF. Here the CDR3 DNA reads TGTGCCAGCAGCCAGGGGTCTCAAGAGACCCAGTACTTC.